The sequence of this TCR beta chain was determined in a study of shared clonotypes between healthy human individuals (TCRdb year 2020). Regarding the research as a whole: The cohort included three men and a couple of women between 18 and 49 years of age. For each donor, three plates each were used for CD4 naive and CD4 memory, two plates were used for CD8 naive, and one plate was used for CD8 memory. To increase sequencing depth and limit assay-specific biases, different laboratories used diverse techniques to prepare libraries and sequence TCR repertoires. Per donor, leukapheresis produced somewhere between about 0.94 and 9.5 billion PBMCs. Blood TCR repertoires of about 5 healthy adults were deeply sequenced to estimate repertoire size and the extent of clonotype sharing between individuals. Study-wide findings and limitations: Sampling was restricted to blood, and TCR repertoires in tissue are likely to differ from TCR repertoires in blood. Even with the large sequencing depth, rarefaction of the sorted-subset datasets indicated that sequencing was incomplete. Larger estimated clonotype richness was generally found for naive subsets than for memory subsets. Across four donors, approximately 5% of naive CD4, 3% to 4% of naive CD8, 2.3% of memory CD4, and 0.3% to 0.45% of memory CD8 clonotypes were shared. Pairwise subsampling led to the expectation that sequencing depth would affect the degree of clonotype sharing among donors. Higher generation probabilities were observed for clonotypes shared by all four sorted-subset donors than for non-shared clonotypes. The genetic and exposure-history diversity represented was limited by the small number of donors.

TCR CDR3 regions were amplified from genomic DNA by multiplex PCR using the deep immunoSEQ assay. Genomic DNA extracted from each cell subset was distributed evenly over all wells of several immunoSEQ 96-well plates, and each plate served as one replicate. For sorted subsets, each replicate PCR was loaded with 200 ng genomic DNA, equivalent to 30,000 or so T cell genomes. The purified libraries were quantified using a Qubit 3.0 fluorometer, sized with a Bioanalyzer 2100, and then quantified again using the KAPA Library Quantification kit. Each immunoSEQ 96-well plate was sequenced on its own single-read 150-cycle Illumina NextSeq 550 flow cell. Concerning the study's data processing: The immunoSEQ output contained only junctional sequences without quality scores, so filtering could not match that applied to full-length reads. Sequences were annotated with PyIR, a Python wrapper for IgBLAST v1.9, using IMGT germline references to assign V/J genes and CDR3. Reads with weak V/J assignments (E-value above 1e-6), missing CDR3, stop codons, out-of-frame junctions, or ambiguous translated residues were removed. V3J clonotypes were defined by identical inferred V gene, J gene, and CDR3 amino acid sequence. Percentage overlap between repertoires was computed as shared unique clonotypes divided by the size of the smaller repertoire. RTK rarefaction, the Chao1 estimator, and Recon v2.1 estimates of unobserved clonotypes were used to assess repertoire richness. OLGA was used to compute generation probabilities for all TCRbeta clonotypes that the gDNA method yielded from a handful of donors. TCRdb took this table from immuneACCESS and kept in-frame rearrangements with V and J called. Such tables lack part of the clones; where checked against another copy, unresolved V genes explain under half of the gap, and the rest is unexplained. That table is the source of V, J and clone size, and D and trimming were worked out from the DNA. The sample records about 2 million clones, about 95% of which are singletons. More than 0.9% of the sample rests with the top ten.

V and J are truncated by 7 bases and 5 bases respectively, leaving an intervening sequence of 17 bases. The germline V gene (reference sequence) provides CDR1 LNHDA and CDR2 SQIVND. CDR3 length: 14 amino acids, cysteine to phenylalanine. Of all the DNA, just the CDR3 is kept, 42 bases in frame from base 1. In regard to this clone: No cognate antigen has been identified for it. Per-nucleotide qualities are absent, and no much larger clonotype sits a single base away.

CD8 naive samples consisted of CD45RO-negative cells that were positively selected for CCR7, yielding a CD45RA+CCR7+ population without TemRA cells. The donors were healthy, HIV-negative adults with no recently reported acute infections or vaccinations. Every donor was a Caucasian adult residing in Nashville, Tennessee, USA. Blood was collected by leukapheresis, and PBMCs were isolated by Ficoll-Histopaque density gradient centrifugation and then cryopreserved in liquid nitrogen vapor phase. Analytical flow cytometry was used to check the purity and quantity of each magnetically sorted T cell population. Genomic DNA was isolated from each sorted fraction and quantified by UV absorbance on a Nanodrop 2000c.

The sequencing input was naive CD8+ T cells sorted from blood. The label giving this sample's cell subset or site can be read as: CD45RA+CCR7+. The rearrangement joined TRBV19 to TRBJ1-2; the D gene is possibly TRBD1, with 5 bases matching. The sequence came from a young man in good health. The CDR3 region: CASIPGGLAYGYTF. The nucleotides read TGTGCCAGTATCCCCGGGGGATTGGCATATGGCTACACCTTC.